This T cell receptor (beta chain) was recovered during a study of response to subunit inactivated influenza vaccine. General study results and limits: There was a suggestion from the authors that each seasonal influenza vaccination recruits few new T cells.

The germline CDR1 and CDR2 sequences are MDHEN and SYDVKM. V was trimmed by 5 bases and J by 2 bases, leaving 15 bases between them. This CDR3 spans 15 amino acids. One entry per CDR3 protein results from TCRdb running MiXCR on the RT-PCR reads. Of 860,000 or so distinct CDR3 sequences listed, approximately 22% were seen once; the top ten hold more than 8.5%. Comment on this clonotype: Its antigen is undetermined.

The TCR originated in a man aged 45-65 years who received an inactivated influenza vaccine. The chain uses TRBV28 and TRBJ2-5; D is ambiguous. The sequenced sample was PBMCs from blood, obtained around 5 days after vaccination. The CDR3 coding sequence is TGTGCCAGCAGTAGGCCTCTTGCAACGCAAGAGACCCAGTACTTC. Translating it yields CASSRPLATQETQYF.